In this sample, the clone carrying this T cell receptor beta chain turned up many times. The antigen remains undetermined. The entry originates in a study of glioma-infiltrating T cells. Using RNA template, CDR3s of TCR alpha and beta were amplified with iRepertoire arm-PCR. One-step reverse transcription and amplification started from approximately 100-400 ng of tissue mRNA or PBMC total RNA. MiXCR was run by TCRdb on the multiplex PCR reads, yielding one entry per CDR3 protein. The sample has around 100,000 distinct CDR3 sequences, around 30% seen once; the top ten hold 44%. Findings of the study overall: Gliomas, especially low-grade, showed above-expected tissue-blood divergence; non-neoplastic patients showed below. Very few CDR3 sequences were shared between tissue and blood.

Sequencing was carried out using glioma tissue, nonneoplastic brain tissue, or PBMCs (not recorded which). This receptor was identified in a human donor with low-grade glioma or glioblastoma, undergoing nonglioma brain surgery, or in good health (not recorded which).

The CDR3 region is CASSPTSNEQFF. Written as DNA, the CDR3 is TGTGCCAGCAGCCCTACTAGTAATGAGCAGTTCTTC. This chain joins TRBV18 and TRBJ2-1; tentatively, D is TRBD2 (5 bases). Trimming left V 8 bases short and J 7 bases short, with 12 bases between. The CDR3 consists of 12 residues. From germline, CDR1 is KGHSH and CDR2 LQKENI.